These 22 T cell receptor beta chains were all obtained from the same sample, sequenced in a study of cytomegalovirus exposure and HLA in healthy donors. The PCR ran on 60 Vbeta and 13 Jbeta primers. Measured with immunoSEQ multiplex PCR; TCRdb has only the in-frame clones, and not every one. Recorded for this sample: 75,000 to 85,000 clones. Material: PBMCs. These receptors came from a man aged 18 to 29 in good health and CMV-seropositive.

CDR3 coding DNA: TGTGCCAGCGGTCCCCTAGGCCTATATGGCTACACCTTC. It yields the protein CASGPLGLYGYTF. The chain joins TRBV28 to TRBJ1-2; the D is unclear. This CDR3 has 13 amino acids. Deletions cut 8 bases from V and 5 bases from J, with 15 bases between. Germline V lookup: CDR1 MDHEN, CDR2 SYDVKM.

Concerning this clone itself: One junction end disagrees with the germline gene, perhaps due to a read error. The chain combines TRBV28 with TRBJ1-2; D is possibly TRBD1 (5 bases). The germline V gene has CDR1 MDHEN and CDR2 SYDVKM. This CDR3 has 13 residues. Here the CDR3 DNA reads TGTGCCAGCAGTTTATTGTTAGGGGCGGCCATATATTTC. This codes for CASSLLLGAAIYF.

V and J are TRBV11-2 and TRBJ1-2; D remains unclear. Germline V gene data show CDR1 as SGHAT and CDR2 as FQNNGV. Trimming removed 2 bases from V and 3 bases from J, with 13 bases in between. There are 15 residues in the CDR3. The CDR3 reads CASSLNWGSDYGYTF. The CDR3 bases are TGTGCCAGCAGCTTAAATTGGGGTAGCGACTATGGCTACACCTTC. Complete variable domain (other parts from reference TRBV11-2 and TRBJ1-2): EAGVAQSPRYKIIEKRQSVAFWCNPISGHATLYWYQQILGQGPKLLIQFQNNGVVDDSQLPKDRFSAERLKGVDSTLKIQPAKLEDSAVYLCASSLNWGSDYGYTFGSGTRLTVV.

The chain recombines TRBV5-1 with TRBJ1-2; D is ambiguous. CDR1 is SGHRS, CDR2 YFSETQ, per germline. This CDR3 is built from 15 residues. V was cut by 0 bases and J by 4 bases, with 13 bases left in between. The CDR3 DNA is TGCGCCAGCAGCTTGGCCTTAAGTGCCGGCTATGGCTACACCTTC. It translates to CASSLALSAGYGYTF.

The chain carries TRBV29-1 and TRBJ2-1; D may be TRBD1 (5 bases). CDR1 SQVTM and CDR2 ANQGSEA come from the germline V gene. V lost 8 bases and J lost 2, with 7 bases in between. There are 11 residues in the CDR3. DNA for the CDR3: TGCAGCTCAGGGACCTACAATGAGCAGTTCTTC. This encodes CSSGTYNEQFF.

V gene TRBV5-1 combines with J gene TRBJ2-1, with 8 bases aligning to TRBD2. The J segment lost 6 bases and the V segment lost 3 bases, leaving 11 bases of the junction unmatched. The germline V gene has CDR1 SGHRS and CDR2 YFSETQ. The CDR3 length is 16 residues. The CDR3 DNA sequence: TGCGCCAGCAGCTCCCTTAGCGGGAAGTCCCTCAATGAGCAGTTCTTC. Amino acid sequence: CASSSLSGKSLNEQFF.

The chain links TRBV9 to TRBJ2-3; D is possibly TRBD1 (5 bases). Germline assignment: CDR1 SGDLS and CDR2 YYNGEE. The V gene lost 0 bases and the J gene lost 6 bases, with 11 bases spanning the gap. This CDR3 contains 14 residues. In nucleotides, the CDR3 is TGTGCCAGCAGCGTAGTATCCAGGGATGATACGCAGTATTTT. Amino acids: CASSVVSRDDTQYF.

This chain connects TRBV6-4 to TRBJ2-5; D call uncertain. Deletions cut 4 bases from V and 5 bases from J, with 11 bases between. The CDR3 length is 13 residues. Per the germline V gene, CDR1 is MRHNA and CDR2 is SNTAGT. CDR3 coding DNA: TGTGCCAGCAGTGCGGAGATTCGGGAGACCCAGTACTTC. It yields the protein CASSAEIRETQYF.

As regards this clone: The sample carries other DNA sequences with the same CDR3. In nucleotides, the CDR3 is TGTGCCAGCAGTCGCGATCCCGGGACAGGGCAGGCCGAGCAGTACTTC. It translates to CASSRDPGTGQAEQYF. The chain uses TRBV9 and TRBJ2-7; TRBD1 aligns across 9 bases. CDR3 size: 16 residues. Per the germline V gene, CDR1 is SGDLS and CDR2 is YYNGEE. V trimming: 5 bases; J trimming: 6 bases; junction bases outside the gene matches: 15.

The chain couples TRBV18 to TRBJ2-7, with 9 bases lining up with TRBD2. CDR1 and CDR2 (germline): KGHSH, LQKENI. This CDR3 has 15 residues. The ends lost 5 bases at V and 2 bases at J; junction bases unmatched: 7. CDR3 protein: CASSASGGRAYEQYF. CDR3 in DNA: TGTGCCAGCTCAGCAAGCGGGGGGCGCGCCTACGAGCAGTACTTC.

The chain couples TRBV25-1 to TRBJ1-2, with 8 bases that match TRBD1. The CDR3 has 15 amino acids. V was clipped by 7 bases and J by 0 bases; unmatched bases: 7. CDR1 MGHDK and CDR2 SYGVNS come from the germline V gene. CDR3 region: CASTRTGLTNYGYTF. The CDR3 DNA sequence: TGTGCCAGCACCCGGACAGGGTTGACTAACTATGGCTACACCTTC.

The chain carries TRBV4-1 and TRBJ1-2; 7 nucleotides match TRBD1. The CDR3 extends over 15 amino acids. Germline loops: CDR1 MGHRA, CDR2 YSYEKL. V shed 2 bases, J shed 8 bases, and the junction held 11 bases outside the gene matches. The CDR3 nucleotides read TGCGCCAGCAGCCAACCTGGACAGGCCGGACGGGGCTACACCTTC. Its protein is CASSQPGQAGRGYTF.

V usage is TRBV6-1 and J usage is TRBJ2-7, with D tentatively TRBD1 (5 bases). With 6 bases removed from V and 2 bases from J, the gap between germline ends came to 14 bases. This CDR3 has 14 residues. Germline V lookup: CDR1 MNHNS, CDR2 SASEGT. CDR3 DNA sequence: TGTGCCAGCAGCTCAGGGTTAAACGCCTACGAGCAGTACTTC. This sequence encodes CASSSGLNAYEQYF.

The rearrangement links TRBV6-5 to TRBJ2-7; a weak D match, TRBD2 (6 bases). The V end lost 8 bases, the J end lost 1 base, and 18 bases lay between the germline ends. The germline V gene encodes CDR1 MNHEY and CDR2 SVGAGI. CDR3 length: 15 amino acids. CDR3 coding DNA: TGTGCCAGCCGCCCGGCGGGGTCACTTTCCTACGAGCAGTACTTC. It translates to CASRPAGSLSYEQYF.

This chain uses TRBV5-1 with TRBJ2-3, with a possible D match to TRBD2 (5 bases). CDR1 and CDR2 from the germline V gene are SGHRS and YFSETQ. V lost 5 bases, J lost 2 bases, and 12 bases lay in between. CDR3 length: 14 residues. In nucleotides, the CDR3 is TGCGCCAGCAGGGAAGCGGAACTCACAGATACGCAGTATTTT. This translates into CASREAELTDTQYF.

The J gene is TRBJ1-2, the V gene TRBV16, with 7 bases fitting TRBD1. The CDR3 sequence is 18 residues long. Germline CDR1 KGHSY, CDR2 FQNENV. V gave up 4 bases and J gave up 0 bases; unmatched junction bases: 14. CDR3 sequence reads: CASSPWGLGQYANYGYTF. In DNA form, the CDR3 reads TGTGCCAGCAGCCCATGGGGTCTGGGACAGTACGCTAACTATGGCTACACCTTC.

The chain carries TRBV6-5 and TRBJ2-7; the D gene is possibly TRBD2 (5 bases). Looked up from germline, CDR1 is MNHEY and CDR2 is SVGAGI. The V gene lost 4 bases and the J gene lost 0 bases, with 10 bases spanning the gap. This CDR3 is built from 14 residues. The CDR3 spells CASSSYGLSYEQYF. The CDR3, as DNA: TGTGCCAGCAGTTCATACGGACTCTCCTACGAGCAGTACTTC.

The chain recombines TRBV11-2 with TRBJ1-6; 7 bases are shared with TRBD1. CDR1 is SGHAT and CDR2 is FQNNGV in the germline V gene. CDR3 size: 16 residues. V shed 6 bases and J 6 bases; nucleotides not matched to a gene: 11. CDR3 in amino acids: CASSLTGQAFNSPLHF. The CDR3 DNA reads as TGTGCCAGCAGTTTGACCGGACAGGCCTTTAATTCACCCCTCCACTTT.

The rearrangement uses TRBV27 and TRBJ1-2, with a tentative D call TRBD1 (6 bases). Trimming took 6 bases from V and 7 from J, leaving 27 bases between them. Germline CDR1 is MNHEY and CDR2 is SMNVEV (reference sequence). The length of the CDR3 is 17 residues. CDR3 nucleotides: TGTGCCAGCAGCCGCCTTAACCCGTCCGGGACACTGCGTGGCTACACCTTC. It translates to CASSRLNPSGTLRGYTF.

V is TRBV10-1 and J is TRBJ1-5; tentatively, D is TRBD1 (5 bases). The CDR3 runs 15 residues. Germline V CDR1 and CDR2: WNHNN, SYGVQD (reference sequence). Deletions cut 7 bases from V and 0 bases from J, with 13 bases between. CDR3 sequence reads: CASTRTGDSNQPQHF. The CDR3 DNA reads as TGCGCCAGCACCCGGACGGGGGATAGCAATCAGCCCCAGCATTTT.

The V and J genes are TRBV7-9 and TRBJ1-4; D call uncertain. CDR3 length equals 11 residues. Trimming shortened V by 1 base and J by 12 bases, and 6 bases separated the two germline ends. In germline, CDR1 is SEHNR, CDR2 FQNEAQ (reference sequence). CDR3 DNA: TGTGCCAGCAGCTTAGAGAGGGAACTGTTTTTT. It encodes CASSLERELFF.

The gene calls are TRBV27 and TRBJ2-2; no clear D. The CDR3 runs 14 residues. Looked up from germline, CDR1 is MNHEY and CDR2 is SMNVEV (reference sequence). V was cut by 2 bases and J by 4 bases, with 8 bases left in between. CDR3 coding DNA: TGTGCCAGCAGTTTAGTACACATCACCGGGGAGCTGTTTTTT. It yields the protein CASSLVHITGELFF.